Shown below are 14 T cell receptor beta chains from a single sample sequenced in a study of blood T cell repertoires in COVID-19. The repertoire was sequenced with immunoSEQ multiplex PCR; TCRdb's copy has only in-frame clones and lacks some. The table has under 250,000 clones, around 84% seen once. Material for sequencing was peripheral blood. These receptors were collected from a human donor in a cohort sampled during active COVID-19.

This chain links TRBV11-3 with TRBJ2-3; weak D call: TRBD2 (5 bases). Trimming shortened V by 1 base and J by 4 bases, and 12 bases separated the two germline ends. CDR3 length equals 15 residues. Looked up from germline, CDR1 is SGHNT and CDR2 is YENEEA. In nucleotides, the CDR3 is TGTGCCAGCAGCTTAGGCCCCGGAGGCCCAGATACGCAGTATTTT. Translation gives CASSLGPGGPDTQYF.

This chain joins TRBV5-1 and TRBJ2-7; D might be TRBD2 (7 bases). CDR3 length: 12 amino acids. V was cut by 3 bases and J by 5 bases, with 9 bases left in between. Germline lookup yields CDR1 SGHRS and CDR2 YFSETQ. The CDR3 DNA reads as TGCGCCAGCAGCTGGGGGGGCGACGAGCAGTACTTC. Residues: CASSWGGDEQYF.

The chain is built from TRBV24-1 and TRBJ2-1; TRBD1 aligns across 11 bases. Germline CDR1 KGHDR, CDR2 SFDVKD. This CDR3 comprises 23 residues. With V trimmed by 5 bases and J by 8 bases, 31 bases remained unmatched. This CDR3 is CATSVHPGQGVLAGVRGRHEQFF. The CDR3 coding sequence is TGTGCCACCAGTGTCCACCCGGGACAGGGGGTGTTAGCGGGAGTGAGGGGCCGGCATGAGCAGTTCTTC.

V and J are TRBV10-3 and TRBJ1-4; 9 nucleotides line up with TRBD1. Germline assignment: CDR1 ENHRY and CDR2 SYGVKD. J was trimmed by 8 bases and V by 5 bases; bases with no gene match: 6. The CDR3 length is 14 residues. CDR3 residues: CAISIGTGSEKLFF. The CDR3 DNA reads TGTGCCATCAGTATAGGGACAGGGAGCGAAAAACTGTTTTTT.

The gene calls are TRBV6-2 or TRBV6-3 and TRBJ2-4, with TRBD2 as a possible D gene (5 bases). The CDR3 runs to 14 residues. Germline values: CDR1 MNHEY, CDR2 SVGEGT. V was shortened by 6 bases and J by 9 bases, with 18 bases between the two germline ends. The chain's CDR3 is CASSGLTLLGIQYF. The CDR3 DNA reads TGTGCCAGCAGCGGACTTACCCTATTGGGCATTCAGTACTTC.

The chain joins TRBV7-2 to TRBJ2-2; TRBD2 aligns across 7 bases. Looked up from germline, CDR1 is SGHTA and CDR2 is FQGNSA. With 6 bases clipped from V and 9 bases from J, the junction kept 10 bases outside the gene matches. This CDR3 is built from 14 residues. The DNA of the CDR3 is TGTGCCAGCAGTACTCAGGGTAGCGGGCGGGAGCTGTTTTTT. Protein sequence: CASSTQGSGRELFF. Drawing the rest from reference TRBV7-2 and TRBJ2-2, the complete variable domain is GAGVSQSPSNKVTEKGKDVELRCDPISGHTALYWYRQSLGQGLEFLIYFQGNSAPDKSGLPSDRFSAERTGGSVSTLTIQRTQQEDSAVYLCASSTQGSGRELFFGEGSRLTVL.

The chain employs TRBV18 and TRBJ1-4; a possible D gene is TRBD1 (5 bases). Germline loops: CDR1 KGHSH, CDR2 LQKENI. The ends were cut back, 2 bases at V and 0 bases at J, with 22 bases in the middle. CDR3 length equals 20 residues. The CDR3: CASSPFLFREGLTTNEKLFF. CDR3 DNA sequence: TGTGCCAGCTCACCATTCCTTTTCAGGGAAGGGCTCACAACTAATGAAAAACTGTTTTTT.

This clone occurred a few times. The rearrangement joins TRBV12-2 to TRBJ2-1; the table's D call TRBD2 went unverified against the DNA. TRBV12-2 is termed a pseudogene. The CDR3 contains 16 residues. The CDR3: CASRSQFSGRMNEQFF. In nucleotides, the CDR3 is TGTGCAAGTCGCTCCCAATTTAGCGGAAGAATGAATGAGCAGTTCTTC.

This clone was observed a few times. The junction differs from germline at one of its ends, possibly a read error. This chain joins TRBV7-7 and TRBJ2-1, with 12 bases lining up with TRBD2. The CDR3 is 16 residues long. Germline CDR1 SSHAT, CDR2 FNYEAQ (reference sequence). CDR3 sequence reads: CASSSTSGGGKGEQFF. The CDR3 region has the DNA TGTGCTAGCAGCTCGACTAGCGGGGGTGGGAAGGGAGAGCAGTTCTTC.

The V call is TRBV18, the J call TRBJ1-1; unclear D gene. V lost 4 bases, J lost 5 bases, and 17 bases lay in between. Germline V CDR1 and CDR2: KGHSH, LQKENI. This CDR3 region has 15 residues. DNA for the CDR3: TGTGCCAGCTCACGGGCCGCCGGGAGTGGGACTGAAGCTTTCTTT. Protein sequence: CASSRAAGSGTEAFF.

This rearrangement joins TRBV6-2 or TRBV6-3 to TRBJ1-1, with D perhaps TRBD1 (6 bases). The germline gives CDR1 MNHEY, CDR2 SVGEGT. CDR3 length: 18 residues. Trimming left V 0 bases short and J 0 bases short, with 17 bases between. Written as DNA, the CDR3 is TGTGCCAGCAGTTACTCGGAAAGGGGGGGAGAAATGAACACTGAAGCTTTCTTT. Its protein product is CASSYSERGGEMNTEAFF.

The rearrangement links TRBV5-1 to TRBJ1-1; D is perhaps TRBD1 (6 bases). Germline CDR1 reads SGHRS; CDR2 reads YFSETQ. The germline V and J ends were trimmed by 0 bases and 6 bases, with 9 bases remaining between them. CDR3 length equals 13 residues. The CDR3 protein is CASSLDGGPEAFF. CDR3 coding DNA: TGCGCCAGCAGCTTGGATGGGGGCCCTGAAGCTTTCTTT.

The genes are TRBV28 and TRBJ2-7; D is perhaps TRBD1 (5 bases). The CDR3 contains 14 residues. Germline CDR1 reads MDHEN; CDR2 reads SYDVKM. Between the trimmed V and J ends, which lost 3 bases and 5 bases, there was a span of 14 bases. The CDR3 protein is CASSLEGANDEQYF. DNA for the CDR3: TGTGCCAGCAGTTTGGAAGGGGCCAATGACGAGCAGTACTTC.

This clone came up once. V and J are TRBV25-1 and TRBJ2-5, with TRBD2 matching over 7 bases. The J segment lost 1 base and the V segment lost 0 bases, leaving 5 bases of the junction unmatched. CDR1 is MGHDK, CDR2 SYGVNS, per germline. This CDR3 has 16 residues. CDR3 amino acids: CASSEYEGGAQETQYF. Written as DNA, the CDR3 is TGTGCCAGCAGTGAATATGAGGGAGGGGCCCAAGAGACCCAGTACTTC.